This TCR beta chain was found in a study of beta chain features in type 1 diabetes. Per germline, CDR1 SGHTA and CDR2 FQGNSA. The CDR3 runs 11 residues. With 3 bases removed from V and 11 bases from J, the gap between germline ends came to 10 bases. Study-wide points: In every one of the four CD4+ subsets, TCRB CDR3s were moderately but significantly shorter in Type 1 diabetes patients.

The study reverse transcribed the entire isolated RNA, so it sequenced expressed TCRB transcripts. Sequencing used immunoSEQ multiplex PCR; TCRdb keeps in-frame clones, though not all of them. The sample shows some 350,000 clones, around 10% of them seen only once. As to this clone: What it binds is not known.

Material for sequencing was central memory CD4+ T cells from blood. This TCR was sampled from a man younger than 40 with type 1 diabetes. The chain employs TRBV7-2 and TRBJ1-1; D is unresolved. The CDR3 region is CASSLIGGAFF. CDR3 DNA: TGTGCCAGCAGCTTGATAGGAGGGGCTTTCTTT.